Listed below are T cell receptor beta chains from one sample, sequenced in a study of cytotoxic CD8 clonotypes in ibrutinib-treated CLL. Clones were read by immunoSEQ multiplex PCR, and TCRdb kept only the in-frame ones, dropping some. Of more than 150,000 clones listed, roughly 72% are singletons. The material was PBMCs, obtained after 24 months of ibrutinib treatment. The receptors were gathered from a human donor with chronic lymphocytic leukemia. The conserved cysteine and the conserved F or W are not part of the CDR3 here.

j_call: TRBJ1-1; v_call: TRBV9; cdr3_aa: ASSVKGGTEAF
j_call: TRBJ1-5; v_call: TRBV5-6; cdr3_aa: ASSVGQGSNQPQH
j_call: TRBJ2-1; v_call: TRBV9; cdr3_aa: ASSTYGTSGRDREQF
j_call: TRBJ2-5; v_call: TRBV11-2; cdr3_aa: ASSTRTSQETQY
j_call: TRBJ2-7; v_call: TRBV11-2; cdr3_aa: ASSQGLAAYEQY
j_call: TRBJ2-7; v_call: TRBV7-3; cdr3_aa: ASSLQPGESYEQY
j_call: TRBJ2-3; v_call: TRBV7-9; cdr3_aa: ASSPSTTGITDTQY
j_call: TRBJ1-2; v_call: TRBV6-5; cdr3_aa: ASSYSTGEFYGYT
j_call: TRBJ2-7; v_call: TRBV18; cdr3_aa: ASSPSEGRGYEQY
j_call: TRBJ2-7; v_call: TRBV4-3; cdr3_aa: ASSQDRGSGGYEQY
j_call: TRBJ2-2; v_call: TRBV9; cdr3_aa: ASSVATRGANTGELF
j_call: TRBJ1-2; v_call: TRBV5-4; cdr3_aa: ASSPEPRAGNYGYT
j_call: TRBJ2-3; v_call: TRBV2; cdr3_aa: ASSVEITDTQY
j_call: TRBJ1-5; v_call: TRBV19; cdr3_aa: ASRGQFSNQPQH
j_call: TRBJ2-6; v_call: TRBV19; cdr3_aa: ASRQTGTSVLT
j_call: TRBJ1-1; v_call: TRBV5-1; cdr3_aa: ASSLTGRLAF
j_call: TRBJ2-1; v_call: TRBV29-1; cdr3_aa: SVRGRLEQF
j_call: TRBJ1-4; v_call: TRBV9; cdr3_aa: ASSPRTGFGEKLF
j_call: TRBJ1-5; v_call: TRBV7-2; cdr3_aa: ASSETGFNQPQH
j_call: TRBJ2-5; v_call: TRBV29-1; cdr3_aa: SVVANQETQY
j_call: TRBJ2-2; v_call: TRBV27; cdr3_aa: ASSLPGAGELF
j_call: TRBJ2-1; v_call: TRBV29-1; cdr3_aa: SLEGLAGGPHYNEQF
j_call: TRBJ1-1; v_call: TRBV2; cdr3_aa: ASSRGFGAEAF
j_call: TRBJ2-1; v_call: TRBV5-1; cdr3_aa: ASSRGLADYNEQF
j_call: TRBJ2-1; v_call: TRBV14; cdr3_aa: ASSRALSYNEQF
j_call: TRBJ2-1; v_call: TRBV4-3; cdr3_aa: ASSRGLAPSSYNEQF
j_call: TRBJ2-2; v_call: TRBV25-1; cdr3_aa: ASSEYRLAGLF